These 8 T cell receptor beta chains originate from one sample sequenced in a study of CXCR3-negative and CXCR3-positive naive CD8 T cells. Their antigen targets remain unknown. TRB cDNA was prepared as libraries by UMI-labeled 5' RACE. Using the 5' RACE reads, TCRdb records one entry per CDR3 protein without DNA. The data show around 63,000 distinct CDR3 sequences, and the top ten clones hold about 4.9%. Overall study results and limits: More hydrophobic TRB CDR3s occurred in CXCR3-positive than in CXCR3-negative naive cells.

Sequencing was performed on naive CXCR3+ CD8+ T cells from blood. The subset denotes: CD45RO-CCR7+CD27+CD95- naive CD8+ T cells expressing CXCR3 (TNR3+). The receptors here all came from a human donor in good health. Some clones in this sample may be carry-over from other donors' samples.

V usage is TRBV7-6 and J usage is TRBJ1-5; no DNA is available, so the TRBD1 call from TCRdb remains unchecked. This CDR3 is 13 amino acids long. Germline V CDR1 and CDR2: SGHVS, FNYEAQ. CDR3 amino acids: CASSSDGAQPQHF.

The chain recombines TRBV20-1 with TRBJ1-1. This CDR3 spans 12 amino acids. Looked up from germline, CDR1 is DFQATT and CDR2 is SNEGSKA (reference sequence). This chain's CDR3 is CSVKTGNTEAFF.

The V and J genes are TRBV29-1 and TRBJ2-1; TCRdb's assignment of TRBD2 cannot be checked, as there is no DNA. The CDR3 has 12 residues. In germline, CDR1 is SQVTM, CDR2 ANQGSEA. CDR3 loop: CSASGSGNEQFF.

CDR3 amino acids: CASSQDRIGMGNTIYF. This sequence joins TRBV4-3 and TRBJ1-3; TCRdb gives TRBD1 as the D gene, but with no DNA this cannot be confirmed. CDR1 is LGHNA and CDR2 is YSLEER in the germline V gene. CDR3 length: 16 residues.

CDR3 loop: CASRQGIGELFF. This rearrangement joins TRBV6-5 to TRBJ2-2; TCRdb indicates TRBD1, and absent DNA this call remains unverified. Germline V gives CDR1 MNHEY, CDR2 SVGAGI. CDR3 length: 12 amino acids.

The chain uses TRBV29-1 and TRBJ1-2; TCRdb names TRBD1, which stays unverified in the absence of DNA. Germline lookup yields CDR1 SQVTM and CDR2 ANQGSEA. The CDR3 has 15 residues. CDR3 residues: CSVEDPDRGLDGYTF.

J is TRBJ2-7 and V is TRBV5-1. Per the germline V gene, CDR1 is SGHRS and CDR2 is YFSETQ. This CDR3 contains 13 residues. CDR3 region: CASRSDSSYEQYF.

The chain is built from TRBV6-5 and TRBJ2-1. Germline V gives CDR1 MNHEY, CDR2 SVGAGI. This CDR3 is built from 16 residues. The chain's CDR3 is CASSLDPLGSYNEQFF.